The 30 T cell receptor beta chains below were found in one sample sequenced in a study of blood T cell repertoires in COVID-19 (dated by TCRdb to 2020 to 2021). Receptor amplification or capture employed the immunoSEQ multiplex PCR assay. TCRdb took over this immuneACCESS table, retaining in-frame rearrangements with V and J assigned. Such tables are incomplete; in checked studies, under half of the missing clones stem from an unresolved V gene, and the remainder is unexplained. The sample has 300,000 to 400,000 clones on record, 70% to 90% of them singletons. 3.5% to 4.5% of the sample lies in the top ten. Sequencing was carried out using PBMCs or T cells enriched from blood (not recorded which). These receptors were taken from a woman aged 35 to 49 with acute COVID-19.

CDR3 sequence: CASSPSGVTEAFF. CDR3 in DNA: TGCGCCAGCAGCCCGAGCGGGGTCACTGAAGCTTTCTTT. V and J are TRBV5-1 and TRBJ1-1, with D uncertain. V was shortened by 4 bases and J by 4 bases, with 11 bases between the two germline ends. The CDR3 covers 13 residues. Germline-derived CDR1 and CDR2 are SGHRS and YFSETQ. The complete variable domain, with remaining parts taken from reference TRBV5-1 and TRBJ1-1, reads KAGVTQTPRYLIKTRGQQVTLSCSPISGHRSVSWYQQTPGQGLQFLFEYFSETQRNKGNFPGRFSGRQFSNSRSEMNVSTLELGDSALYLCASSPSGVTEAFFGQGTRLTVV.

The chain recombines TRBV18 with TRBJ1-5; 7 bases agree with TRBD1. CDR1 is KGHSH, CDR2 LQKENI, per germline. Trimming took 2 bases from V and 6 from J; bases not matched to a gene: 13. This CDR3 is 17 amino acids long. CDR3: CASSPTILTGLGQPQHF. In DNA, the CDR3 is TGTGCCAGCTCACCAACTATCCTGACAGGGTTGGGTCAGCCCCAGCATTTT.

The chain carries TRBV6-5 and TRBJ1-5; D remains ambiguous. The CDR3 has 13 residues. CDR1 MNHEY and CDR2 SVGAGI come from the germline V gene. V dropped 4 bases and J dropped 9 bases, with 13 bases sitting between them. The CDR3 DNA reads TGTGCCAGCAGTTCCGACCGAGGTGGGCCCCAGCATTTT. Translation gives CASSSDRGGPQHF.

The rearrangement joins TRBV2 to TRBJ2-1, with 11 bases aligning to TRBD2. CDR1 is SNHLY, CDR2 FYNNEI, per germline. The CDR3 runs to 14 residues. V was clipped by 5 bases and J by 6 bases; unmatched bases: 3. The CDR3 loop reads CASSSSGRANEQFF. CDR3 in DNA: TGTGCCAGCAGTAGTAGCGGGAGGGCCAATGAGCAGTTCTTC.

The chain links TRBV6-5 to TRBJ2-5; 10 bases fit TRBD1. The germline gives CDR1 MNHEY, CDR2 SVGAGI. V lost 6 bases to trimming and J lost 7 bases; unmatched junction nucleotides: 8. The CDR3 length is 14 residues. The CDR3 is CASRGTGDVGTQYF. CDR3 coding DNA: TGTGCCAGCAGGGGGACAGGGGATGTTGGGACCCAGTACTTC.

CDR3 protein: CASSTGQGMNTEAFF. CDR3 nucleotides: TGTGCCAGCAGTACTGGACAGGGCATGAACACTGAAGCTTTCTTT. V usage is TRBV11-3 and J usage is TRBJ1-1; 8 bases map to TRBD1. CDR1 is SGHNT and CDR2 is YENEEA in the germline V gene. There are 15 residues in the CDR3. V shed 6 bases and J 0 bases; nucleotides not matched to a gene: 6.

The chain combines TRBV5-4 with TRBJ2-2, with 9 bases that match TRBD2. The CDR3 extends over 14 amino acids. Trimming took 7 bases from V and 5 from J; bases not matched to a gene: 6. Per germline, CDR1 SGHNT and CDR2 YYREEE (reference sequence). CDR3: CASSAGGRTGELFF. The CDR3 bases are TGTGCCAGCTCCGCGGGGGGGCGGACCGGGGAGCTGTTTTTT. The entire variable domain, with the rest obtained from reference TRBV5-4 and TRBJ2-2, is as follows: ETGVTQSPTHLIKTRGQQVTLRCSSQSGHNTVSWYQQALGQGPQFIFQYYREEENGRGNFPPRFSGLQFPNYSSELNVNALELDDSALYLCASSAGGRTGELFFGEGSRLTVL.

The chain links TRBV7-2 to TRBJ1-3; 8 bases agree with TRBD1. Germline V gene data show CDR1 as SGHTA and CDR2 as FQGNSA. The CDR3 covers 16 residues. J was trimmed by 2 bases and V by 5 bases; bases with no gene match: 8. The CDR3 DNA is TGTGCCAGCAGCCGTGGACAGGGAGCCACTGGAAACACCATATATTTT. Protein: CASSRGQGATGNTIYF.

V usage is TRBV28 and J usage is TRBJ1-1; the D gene is possibly TRBD1 (5 bases). Germline values: CDR1 MDHEN, CDR2 SYDVKM. V shed 4 bases and J shed 11 bases, with 14 bases lying between them. CDR3 length: 12 amino acids. As DNA, the CDR3 is TGTGCCAGCAGTTCCCAGGGCCTCAGGGCTTTCTTT. It translates to CASSSQGLRAFF. Variable domain in full (rest from reference TRBV28 and TRBJ1-1): DVKVTQSSRYLVKRTGEKVFLECVQDMDHENMFWYRQDPGLGLRLIYFSYDVKMKEKGDIPEGYSVSREKKERFSLILESASTNQTSMYLCASSSQGLRAFFGQGTRLTVV.

The rearrangement uses TRBV3-1 (or the pseudogene TRBV3-2) and TRBJ1-2; 9 nucleotides line up with TRBD1. V was clipped by 2 bases and J by 2 bases; unmatched bases: 3. Germline CDR1 is LGHDT and CDR2 is YNNKEL (reference sequence). The CDR3 contains 15 residues. The CDR3 region is CASSQNGQGNYGYTF. As DNA, the CDR3 is TGTGCCAGCAGCCAAAATGGACAGGGGAACTATGGCTACACCTTC.

This clone occurred once. This rearrangement joins TRBV19 to TRBJ1-6; possible D gene TRBD1, 6 bases. CDR3 length equals 15 residues. Germline lookup yields CDR1 LNHDA and CDR2 SQIVND (reference sequence). Trimming removed 3 bases at V and 5 bases at J, with 11 bases between. In DNA, the CDR3 is TGTGCCAGTAGTATCGGGGGGCTGGATAATTCACCCCTCCACTTT. It yields the protein CASSIGGLDNSPLHF.

The rearrangement joins TRBV5-1 to TRBJ1-5; TRBD1 matches 7 bases. The CDR3 runs 14 residues. Trimming cost V 0 bases and J 6 bases; bases outside gene matches: 3. CDR1 is SGHRS, CDR2 YFSETQ, per germline. This chain's CDR3 is CASSLETGVQPQHF. CDR3 DNA: TGCGCCAGCAGCTTGGAAACAGGGGTTCAGCCCCAGCATTTT.

The rearrangement joins TRBV15 to TRBJ2-3; 7 bases map to TRBD1. The CDR3 has 15 residues. CDR1 and CDR2 from the germline V gene are LNHNV and YYDKDF (reference sequence). V dropped 4 bases and J dropped 5; count of bases not matched to a gene: 9. The CDR3 reads CATSITTGWLDTQYF. For the CDR3, the DNA is TGTGCCACCAGCATTACGACAGGGTGGTTAGATACGCAGTATTTT.

The rearrangement uses TRBV18 and TRBJ1-1; D not certain. CDR1 is KGHSH, CDR2 LQKENI, per germline. Trimming removed 3 bases from V and 2 bases from J, with 19 bases in between. The CDR3 spans 17 residues. CDR3 sequence reads: CASSPTPHLSINTEAFF. The CDR3 bases are TGTGCCAGCTCACCGACTCCCCATCTTTCCATTAACACTGAAGCTTTCTTT.

The genes are TRBV7-9 and TRBJ2-3; the match to TRBD1 covers 9 bases. The CDR3 has 16 amino acids. With V trimmed by 5 bases and J by 1 base, 7 bases remained unmatched. The germline gives CDR1 SEHNR, CDR2 FQNEAQ (reference sequence). CDR3 DNA sequence: TGTGCCAGCAGCGCCCGACAGGGGGTAGGCACAGATACGCAGTATTTT. Its translation is CASSARQGVGTDTQYF.

This rearrangement joins TRBV9 to TRBJ2-5, with a tentative D call TRBD1 (7 bases). Germline-derived CDR1 and CDR2 are SGDLS and YYNGEE. V lost 4 bases, J lost 5 bases, and 18 bases lay in between. This CDR3 has 15 amino acids. The CDR3 bases are TGTGCCAGCAGCCAAGGAGGGGGCCTACGGGAGACCCAGTACTTC. This sequence encodes CASSQGGGLRETQYF.

The chain has TRBV4-3 and TRBJ2-5, with 7 bases identical to TRBD2. Germline loops: CDR1 LGHNA, CDR2 YSLEER. V was clipped by 3 bases and J by 3 bases; unmatched bases: 7. The CDR3 sequence is 15 residues long. The CDR3 protein is CASSHRGGGEETQYF. The CDR3 DNA sequence: TGCGCCAGCAGCCACCGGGGCGGGGGAGAAGAGACCCAGTACTTC.

About this clone itself: The junction departs from germline at one end; a sequencing error may be responsible. The J gene is TRBJ1-2, the V gene TRBV29-1, with 7 bases matching TRBD1. The germline gives CDR1 SQVTM, CDR2 ANQGSEA. CDR3 length: 11 residues. This CDR3 reads CSVGQGPSPFF. CDR3 nucleotides: TGCAGCGTTGGACAGGGCCCCAGTCCCTTCTTC. Looking up the rest from reference TRBV29-1 and TRBJ1-2 gives the full variable domain: SAVISQKPSRDICQRGTSLTIQCQVDSQVTMMFWYRQQPGQSLTLIATANQGSEATYESGFVIDKFPISRPNLTFSTLTVSNMSPEDSSIYLCSVGQGPSPFFGSGTRLTVV.

Written as DNA, the CDR3 is TGTGCCAGCAGTGACACAGGGGGGAATGGTGGCTACACCTTC. This translates into CASSDTGGNGGYTF. The chain employs TRBV6-1 and TRBJ1-2, with 8 bases aligning to TRBD1. This CDR3 is built from 14 residues. The V gene end was trimmed by 3 bases and the J gene end by 7 bases; junction bases not matched to a gene: 7. Germline-derived CDR1 and CDR2 are MNHNS and SASEGT.

This clone came up a few times. The J gene is TRBJ2-7, the V gene TRBV7-2; possible D gene TRBD1, 6 bases. The CDR3 runs 15 residues. Between the trimmed V and J ends, which lost 5 bases and 3 bases, there was a span of 17 bases. CDR1 and CDR2 (germline): SGHTA, FQGNSA. CDR3 region: CASSPRDRPSYEQYF. Here the CDR3 DNA reads TGTGCCAGCAGCCCTCGAGACAGGCCTAGCTACGAGCAGTACTTC.

The chain employs TRBV9 and TRBJ2-7; perhaps TRBD1 as D (6 bases). This CDR3 has 16 residues. The V and J ends lost 4 bases and 0 bases respectively, with 17 bases between them. From germline, CDR1 is SGDLS and CDR2 YYNGEE. This CDR3 reads CASSYRVGASSYEQYF. DNA for the CDR3: TGTGCCAGCAGCTACCGAGTGGGGGCAAGCTCCTACGAGCAGTACTTC.

Only one count was recorded for this clone. The chain recombines TRBV11-3 with TRBJ2-2, with 7 bases that match TRBD1. The CDR3 has 15 amino acids. The V and J ends lost 2 bases and 4 bases, in that order; junction bases with no gene match: 4. Germline V gives CDR1 SGHNT, CDR2 YENEEA. The CDR3 DNA reads TGTGCCAGCAGCTTAAGGGGGCAGGGCACCGGGGAGCTGTTTTTT. It specifies CASSLRGQGTGELFF.

The rearrangement links TRBV9 to TRBJ1-3; 7 bases align to TRBD1. V shed 4 bases, J shed 0 bases, and the junction held 7 bases outside the gene matches. This CDR3 contains 16 residues. Germline assignment: CDR1 SGDLS and CDR2 YYNGEE. As DNA, the CDR3 is TGTGCCAGCAGCCCCTCAGGGGGAAGCTCTGGAAACACCATATATTTT. Translating gives CASSPSGGSSGNTIYF.

Remarks on this clone: The junction differs from germline at one of its ends, possibly a read error. The chain couples TRBV19 to TRBJ1-2; D is unclear. The CDR3 runs 13 residues. Germline V gene data show CDR1 as LNHDA and CDR2 as SQIVND (reference sequence). CDR3 region: CASSIPRGVPGVF. CDR3 DNA: TGTGCCAGTAGTATTCCCCGGGGAGTCCCCGGGGTTTTC.

The gene calls are TRBV10-3 and TRBJ2-2; the match to TRBD1 covers 7 bases. Unmatched junction bases numbered 6, after V lost 6 bases and J lost 2 bases. The length of the CDR3 is 15 residues. Germline values: CDR1 ENHRY, CDR2 SYGVKD. The CDR3 DNA reads TGTGCCATCAGGGGGACAGAAATAAACACCGGGGAGCTGTTTTTT. This gives the protein CAIRGTEINTGELFF.

V and J are TRBV9 and TRBJ1-1; D ambiguous. V was pared by 4 bases and J by 1 base, with 14 bases between. The CDR3 length is 15 residues. Germline V CDR1 and CDR2: SGDLS, YYNGEE. Written as DNA, the CDR3 is TGTGCCAGCAGCCCCCAAGAAAGAGGGAACACTGAAGCTTTCTTT. Encoded protein: CASSPQERGNTEAFF. Using reference TRBV9 and TRBJ1-1 for the parts outside the CDR3, the full variable domain is DSGVTQTPKHLITATGQRVTLRCSPRSGDLSVYWYQQSLDQGLQFLIQYYNGEERAKGNILERFSAQQFPDLHSELNLSSLELGDSALYFCASSPQERGNTEAFFGQGTRLTVV.

The chain recombines TRBV5-1 with TRBJ2-1, with TRBD1 matching 8 bases. From germline, CDR1 is SGHRS and CDR2 YFSETQ. The CDR3 is 17 amino acids. V shed 4 bases, J shed 3 bases, and the junction held 12 bases outside the gene matches. CDR3 region: CASSPGLDRGVYNEQFF. CDR3 in DNA: TGCGCCAGCAGCCCGGGACTCGACAGGGGCGTCTACAATGAGCAGTTCTTC.

The J gene is TRBJ2-1, the V gene TRBV28; 9 nucleotides match TRBD2. The CDR3 consists of 16 residues. CDR1 MDHEN and CDR2 SYDVKM come from the germline V gene. Trimming took 4 bases from V and 2 from J; bases not matched to a gene: 6. CDR3 region: CASSSAASGTYNEQFF. CDR3 coding DNA: TGTGCCAGCAGTTCCGCCGCTAGCGGGACCTACAATGAGCAGTTCTTC. Complete variable domain (other parts from reference TRBV28 and TRBJ2-1): DVKVTQSSRYLVKRTGEKVFLECVQDMDHENMFWYRQDPGLGLRLIYFSYDVKMKEKGDIPEGYSVSREKKERFSLILESASTNQTSMYLCASSSAASGTYNEQFFGPGTRLTVL.

This clone was picked up one time. The chain couples TRBV5-4 to TRBJ2-5, with 7 bases that match TRBD1. The CDR3 has 16 residues. Trimming at V came to 0 bases and at J to 1 base, leaving 6 bases not matched to a gene. Germline CDR1 is SGHNT and CDR2 is YYREEE (reference sequence). CDR3 in amino acids: CASSLALKGAQETQYF. DNA for the CDR3: TGTGCCAGCAGCTTGGCACTCAAGGGGGCCCAAGAGACCCAGTACTTC. The variable domain in full, with the rest retrieved from reference TRBV5-4 and TRBJ2-5, is ETGVTQSPTHLIKTRGQQVTLRCSSQSGHNTVSWYQQALGQGPQFIFQYYREEENGRGNFPPRFSGLQFPNYSSELNVNALELDDSALYLCASSLALKGAQETQYFGPGTRLLVL.

The rearrangement joins TRBV2 to TRBJ2-3; 12 bases are a match to TRBD2. There are 17 residues in the CDR3. The trim removed 3 bases at V and 5 bases at J, leaving 9 bases unmatched. Germline V gene sequence: CDR1 SNHLY, CDR2 FYNNEI. In DNA form, the CDR3 reads TGTGCCAGCAGTGACAGCATACTAGCGGGAGGTCTAGATACGCAGTATTTT. This codes for CASSDSILAGGLDTQYF.